This TCR beta chain was recovered during a study of shared clonotypes between healthy human individuals (dated by TCRdb to about 2020). Background for the entire study: Two women and a few men aged 18 to 49 years were included in the cohort. Different laboratories and diverse techniques were used to prepare libraries and sequence TCR repertoires, to increase sequencing depth and limit assay-specific biases. Between about 0.8 and 9.5 billion PBMCs per donor were obtained by leukapheresis. The study deeply sequenced blood TCR repertoires of about five healthy adults to estimate repertoire size and the extent of clonotype sharing between individuals. What the study reported, not specific to this receptor: Sampling was restricted to blood, and TCR repertoires in tissues likely differ from the TCR repertoires found in blood. Because the study included a small number of donors, the genetic and exposure-history diversity represented was limited. Based on pairwise subsampling, the degree of clonotype sharing among donors was expected to be affected by sequencing depth.

Notes on this clone: Its target antigen remains unknown. No clone much larger than this one lies a single base away; base qualities are absent.

Using the deep immunoSEQ assay, multiplex PCR amplified TCR CDR3 regions from genomic DNA. Genomic DNA extracted from each cell subset was distributed evenly over all wells of several immunoSEQ 96-well plates, and each plate served as one replicate. For unsorted PBMC, approximately 310 ng genomic DNA, equal to tens of thousands of T cell genomes, was loaded into each replicate PCR. Genomic DNA from unsorted PBMC was sequenced over ten immunoSEQ deep assay plates. The purified libraries were quantified using a Qubit 3.0 fluorometer, sized with a Bioanalyzer 2100, and then quantified again using the KAPA Library Quantification kit. A separate single-read 150-cycle Illumina NextSeq 550 flow cell was used to sequence each immunoSEQ 96-well plate. The authors processed their data as follows. Because the immunoSEQ output held only junctional sequences and lacked quality scores, the filtering could not match the filtering applied to full-length reads. Sequences were annotated with PyIR, a Python wrapper for IgBLAST v1.9, using IMGT germline references to assign V/J genes and CDR3. Reads were filtered out if the reads had weak V/J assignments (E-value above 1e-6), no CDR3, stop codons, out-of-frame junctions, or ambiguous translated residues. A V3J clonotype was defined by an identical inferred V gene, J gene, and CDR3 amino acid sequence. The percentage overlap between two repertoires was calculated by dividing the number of shared unique clonotypes by the size of the smaller repertoire. Richness of each repertoire was evaluated using RTK rarefaction, the Chao1 estimator, and Recon v2.1 estimates of unobserved clonotypes. TCRdb provides this immuneACCESS table in a form limited to in-frame rearrangements. Some clones are lacking; in checked studies, under half of them reflect an unresolved V gene, and why the rest are absent is not known. V, J and clone size derive from that table, while D and trimming were established from the DNA sequence. A total of around 500,000 clones appear in this sample, approximately 78% of them only once. The ten largest clones add up to 12% of the sample.

Between the V and J ends, shortened by 7 bases and 1 base respectively, the junction contains 10 bases. Per the germline V gene, MNHEY is the CDR1 and SVGAGI is the CDR2. From the cysteine up to the phenylalanine, the CDR3 has a length of 13 residues. Of all the DNA, just the CDR3 is kept, 39 bases in frame from base 1. The donors were healthy, HIV-negative adults who had no recently reported acute infections or vaccinations. All donors were Caucasian adults living in Nashville, Tennessee, USA. In the unsorted samples, around 81 million PBMCs were counted, and genomic DNA was extracted using the QIAamp DNA Blood Mini kit. After blood collection by leukapheresis, PBMCs were isolated using Ficoll-Histopaque density gradient centrifugation and then cryopreserved in the vapor phase of liquid nitrogen.

What was sequenced was PBMCs. The sequence is built from TRBV6-5 and TRBJ1-1; there is no confident call for the D gene. This sequence was found in a woman aged 40 to 50 in good health. Some clones in this sample may be carry-over from other donors' samples. The DNA reads TGTGCCAGCATCAACTTCAGGAACACTGAAGCTTTCTTT. Translation gives CASINFRNTEAFF.